This T cell receptor (beta chain) was recorded in a study of blood T cell repertoires in COVID-19 (dated by TCRdb to the early 2020s). Notes on the research overall: Samples covering the acute and convalescent phases of COVID-19 were provided by collaborators in the United States, Italy and Spain. The prospective study material was composed of cDNA or gDNA derived from T cells, B-cell-depleted T cells, or PBMCs. Deeply sampled blood TCRbeta repertoires from subjects exposed to, actively infected with, or recovered from COVID-19 were included in the dataset. The repertoires were released in a freely available public database intended as a resource for research on the immune response to SARS-CoV-2. Samples came from the ongoing ImmuneRACE study (first 160 participants) plus 1,254 subjects from 6 global collaborators. A de-identified subject ID, COVID-19 status, age in years and sex were almost always included in the sample metadata. Where available, HLA class I and class II types were taken from metadata supplied by the sample provider and were not determined by assay-based typing. Points the paper makes about the study in general: Clinical and demographic metadata were provided uncurated, with the amount varying by source and participant.

The CDR3 starts with the cysteine, ends with the phenylalanine, and has 15 residues. The read is trimmed to its CDR3 DNA, 45 bases read in frame from base 1. In the germline V gene, CDR1 corresponds to ENHRY and CDR2 to SYGVKD. V is clipped by 2 bases and J by 6 bases, and the sequence between their germline boundaries is 13 bases long. A note on this clone: The antigen it binds to is not known. Per-nucleotide qualities are absent, and no much larger clonotype sits a single base away.

The immunoSEQ Assay, a bias-controlled multiplex PCR, was used to amplify TCRbeta CDR3 regions from genomic DNA. Under the source paper's analysis protocol: The number of nucleated cells in each sample was estimated from the amplification of reference gene primers within the assay. To quantify the absolute abundance of each unique TCRbeta CDR3 rearrangement, sequence reads were collapsed and filtered. For each sample, productive Simpson clonality was calculated by taking the square root of Simpson's diversity index across productive rearrangements. TCRdb re-hosts the immuneACCESS table, in-frame sequences only. Its copies lack some clones; in the studies checked, an unresolved V gene accounts for under half of them, and the cause for the rest is not known. The V and J calls and clone size are taken from that table; D and trimming were inferred from the DNA. Here the sample has 200,000 to 250,000 clones; more than 60% occur a single time. The ten largest clones represent 4% of the sample.

Collaborating institutions collected whole blood in K2EDTA tubes following their own protocols. Collaborator samples were shipped for TCRbeta analysis as frozen whole blood, isolated PBMCs, or DNA extracted from either sample type. Sequenced: peripheral blood. The rearranged chain carries TRBV10-3 and TRBJ2-2; no D gene can be assigned with confidence. The TCR comes from a woman aged 40 to 55 with active or convalescent COVID-19. The CDR3 is CAISEHQKGAGELFF. The DNA sequence reads TGTGCCATCAGTGAGCACCAAAAAGGAGCCGGGGAGCTGTTTTTT.